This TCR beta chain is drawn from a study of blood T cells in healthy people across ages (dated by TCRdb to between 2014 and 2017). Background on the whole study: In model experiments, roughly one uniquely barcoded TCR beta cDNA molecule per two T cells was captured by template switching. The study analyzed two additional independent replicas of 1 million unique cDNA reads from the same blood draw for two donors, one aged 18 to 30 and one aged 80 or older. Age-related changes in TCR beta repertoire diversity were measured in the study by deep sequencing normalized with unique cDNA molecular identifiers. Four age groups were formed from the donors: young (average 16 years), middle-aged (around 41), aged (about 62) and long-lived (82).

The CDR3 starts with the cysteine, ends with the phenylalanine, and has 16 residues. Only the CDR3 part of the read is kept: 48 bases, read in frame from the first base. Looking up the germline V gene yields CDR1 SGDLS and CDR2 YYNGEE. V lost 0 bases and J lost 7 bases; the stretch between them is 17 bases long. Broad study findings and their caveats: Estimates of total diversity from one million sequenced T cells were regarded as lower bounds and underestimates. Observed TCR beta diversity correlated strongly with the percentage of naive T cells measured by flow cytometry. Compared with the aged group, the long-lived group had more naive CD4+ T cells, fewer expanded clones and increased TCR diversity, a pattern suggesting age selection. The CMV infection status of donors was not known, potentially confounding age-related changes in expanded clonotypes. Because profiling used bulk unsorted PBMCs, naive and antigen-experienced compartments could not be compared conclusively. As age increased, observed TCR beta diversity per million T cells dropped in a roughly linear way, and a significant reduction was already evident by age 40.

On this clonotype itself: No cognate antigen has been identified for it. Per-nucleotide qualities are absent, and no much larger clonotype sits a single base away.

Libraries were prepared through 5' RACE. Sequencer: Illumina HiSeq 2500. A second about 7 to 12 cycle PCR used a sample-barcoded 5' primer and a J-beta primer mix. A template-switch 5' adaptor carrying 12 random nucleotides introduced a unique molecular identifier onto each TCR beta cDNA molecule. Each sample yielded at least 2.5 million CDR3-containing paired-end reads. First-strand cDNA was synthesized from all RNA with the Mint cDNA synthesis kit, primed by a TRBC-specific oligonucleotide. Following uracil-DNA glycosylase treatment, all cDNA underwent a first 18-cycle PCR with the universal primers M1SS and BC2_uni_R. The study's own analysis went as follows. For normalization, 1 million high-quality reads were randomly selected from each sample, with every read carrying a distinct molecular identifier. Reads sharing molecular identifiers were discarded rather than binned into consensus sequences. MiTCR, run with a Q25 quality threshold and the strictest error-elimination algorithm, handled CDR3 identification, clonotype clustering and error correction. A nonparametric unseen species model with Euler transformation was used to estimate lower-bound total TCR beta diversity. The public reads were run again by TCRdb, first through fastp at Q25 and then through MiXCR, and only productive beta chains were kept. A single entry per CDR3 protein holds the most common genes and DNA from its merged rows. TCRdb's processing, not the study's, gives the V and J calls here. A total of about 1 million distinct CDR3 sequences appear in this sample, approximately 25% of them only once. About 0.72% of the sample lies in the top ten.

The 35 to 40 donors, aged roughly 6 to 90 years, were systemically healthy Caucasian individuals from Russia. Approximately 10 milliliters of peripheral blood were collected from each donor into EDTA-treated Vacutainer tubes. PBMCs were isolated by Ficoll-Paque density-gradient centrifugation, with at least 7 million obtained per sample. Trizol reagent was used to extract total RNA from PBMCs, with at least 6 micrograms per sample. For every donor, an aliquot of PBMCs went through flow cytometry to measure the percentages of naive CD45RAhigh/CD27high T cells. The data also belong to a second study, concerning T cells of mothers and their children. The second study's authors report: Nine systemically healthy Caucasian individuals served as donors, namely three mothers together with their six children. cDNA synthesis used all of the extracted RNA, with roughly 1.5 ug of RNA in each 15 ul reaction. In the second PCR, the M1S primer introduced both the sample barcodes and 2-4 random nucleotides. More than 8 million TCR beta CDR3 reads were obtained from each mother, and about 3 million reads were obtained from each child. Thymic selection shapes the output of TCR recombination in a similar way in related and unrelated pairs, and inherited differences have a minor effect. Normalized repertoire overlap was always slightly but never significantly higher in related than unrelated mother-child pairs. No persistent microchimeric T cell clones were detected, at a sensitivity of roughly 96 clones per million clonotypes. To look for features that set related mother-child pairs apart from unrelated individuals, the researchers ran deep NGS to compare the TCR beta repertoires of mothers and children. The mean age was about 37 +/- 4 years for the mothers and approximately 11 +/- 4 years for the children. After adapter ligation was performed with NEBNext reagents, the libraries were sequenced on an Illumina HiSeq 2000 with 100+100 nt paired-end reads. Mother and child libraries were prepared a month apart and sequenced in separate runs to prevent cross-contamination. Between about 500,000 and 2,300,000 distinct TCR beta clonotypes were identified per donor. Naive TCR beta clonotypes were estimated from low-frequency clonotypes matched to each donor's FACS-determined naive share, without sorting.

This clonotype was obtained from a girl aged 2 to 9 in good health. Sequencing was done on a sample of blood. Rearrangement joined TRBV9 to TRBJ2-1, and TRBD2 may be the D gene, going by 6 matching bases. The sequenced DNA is TGTGCCAGCAGCGTAGATGGGCGGGGCTCTGGGAATGAGCAGTTCTTC. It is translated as CASSVDGRGSGNEQFF.